These T cell receptor beta chains were read from a single sample in a study of T-cell memory formation after mild COVID-19. MiXCR was run by TCRdb on the 5' RACE reads, yielding one entry per CDR3 protein. The sample lists about 35,000 distinct CDR3 sequences; 20% to 25% were seen once. What was sequenced was PBMCs or a T cell subset sorted from them (not recorded which). The receptors were gathered from an adult who had mild COVID-19 (a few samples of this study predate the infection). Cell type and time point are not known. The CDR3 runs from the conserved cysteine through the conserved F or W. Fields, in order: J gene, V gene, CDR3 protein.

j_call: TRBJ1-2; v_call: TRBV5-1; cdr3_aa: CASSLLNSGADGSTF
j_call: TRBJ2-1; v_call: TRBV7-2; cdr3_aa: CASSLGRQNNEQFF
j_call: TRBJ2-7; v_call: TRBV10-3; cdr3_aa: CAISDPGLASYEQYF
j_call: TRBJ2-7; v_call: TRBV4-1; cdr3_aa: CASSQMGQGVYEQYF
j_call: TRBJ1-5; v_call: TRBV18; cdr3_aa: CASSPEGQGTNQPQHF
j_call: TRBJ2-1; v_call: TRBV3-1; cdr3_aa: CASSQGSGLAGRSSYNEQFF
j_call: TRBJ2-1; v_call: TRBV12-3/TRBV12-4; cdr3_aa: CASSTQGSSYNEQFF
j_call: TRBJ1-2; v_call: TRBV20-1; cdr3_aa: CSATGTLYGYTF
j_call: TRBJ1-1; v_call: TRBV6-5; cdr3_aa: CASSWDREAFF
j_call: TRBJ2-2; v_call: TRBV4-1; cdr3_aa: CASSLSDRGIGGELFF
j_call: TRBJ2-2; v_call: TRBV11-3; cdr3_aa: CASSSDLNTGELFF
j_call: TRBJ2-7; v_call: TRBV28; cdr3_aa: CASSTTGTGIPGEQYF
j_call: TRBJ1-2; v_call: TRBV12-3/TRBV12-4; cdr3_aa: CASRTGIYGYTF
j_call: TRBJ2-2; v_call: TRBV7-9; cdr3_aa: CASSPNLGARGELFF
j_call: TRBJ2-3; v_call: TRBV5-1; cdr3_aa: CASSFPGGTDTQYF
j_call: TRBJ1-6; v_call: TRBV20-1; cdr3_aa: CSARRGGTGDSPLHF
j_call: TRBJ2-7; v_call: TRBV11-2; cdr3_aa: CASSLGLPRGRGYEQYF
j_call: TRBJ2-3; v_call: TRBV20-1; cdr3_aa: CSANGGAGTTDTQYF
j_call: TRBJ1-1; v_call: TRBV7-2; cdr3_aa: CASSSESSMNTEAFF
j_call: TRBJ2-3; v_call: TRBV14; cdr3_aa: CASSQVGPTDTQYF
j_call: TRBJ1-2; v_call: TRBV2; cdr3_aa: CASSEVNRAMGYTF
j_call: TRBJ2-7; v_call: TRBV5-1; cdr3_aa: CASSRWGDEQYF
j_call: TRBJ2-4; v_call: TRBV11-3; cdr3_aa: CASSLDNGAGRKNIQYF
j_call: TRBJ2-7; v_call: TRBV12-3/TRBV12-4; cdr3_aa: CASSTGTVYEQYF
j_call: TRBJ1-3; v_call: TRBV12-3/TRBV12-4; cdr3_aa: CASRRSSSGNTIYF
j_call: TRBJ2-7; v_call: TRBV5-4; cdr3_aa: CASSLGSPGGYEQYF
j_call: TRBJ2-7; v_call: TRBV10-3; cdr3_aa: CAISDLGQGGYEQYF
j_call: TRBJ1-1; v_call: TRBV4-1; cdr3_aa: CASRISGAGDTEAFF
j_call: TRBJ2-1; v_call: TRBV12-3/TRBV12-4; cdr3_aa: CASSPYSAHNEQFF
j_call: TRBJ2-7; v_call: TRBV28; cdr3_aa: CASSLGGSLNEQYF
j_call: TRBJ2-2; v_call: TRBV6-1; cdr3_aa: CASAGLAGAGGELFF
j_call: TRBJ2-2; v_call: TRBV12-3/TRBV12-4; cdr3_aa: CASSRSGASGELFF
j_call: TRBJ1-5; v_call: TRBV19; cdr3_aa: CASRTGQGVRPQHF
j_call: TRBJ1-1; v_call: TRBV7-9; cdr3_aa: CVSSLVRGPGTEAFF
j_call: TRBJ2-3; v_call: TRBV18; cdr3_aa: CASSPPLTGVSTDTQYF
j_call: TRBJ2-2; v_call: TRBV29-1; cdr3_aa: CSARSTGAGGELFF
j_call: TRBJ2-3; v_call: TRBV4-1; cdr3_aa: CASSQEWRTSGRTTDTQYF
j_call: TRBJ2-1; v_call: TRBV20-1; cdr3_aa: CSVQLVHEQFF
j_call: TRBJ1-1; v_call: TRBV4-1; cdr3_aa: CASSLGQTEAFF
j_call: TRBJ1-1; v_call: TRBV6-5; cdr3_aa: CASTRTALNTEAFF
j_call: TRBJ2-2; v_call: TRBV20-1; cdr3_aa: CSARDMTDTGELFF
j_call: TRBJ2-3; v_call: TRBV7-2; cdr3_aa: CASSLLRGSTDTQYF
j_call: TRBJ1-1; v_call: TRBV12-3/TRBV12-4; cdr3_aa: CASSLTAGSGTEAFF
j_call: TRBJ2-1; v_call: TRBV24-1; cdr3_aa: CATSDGTSGKVANEQFF
j_call: TRBJ2-6; v_call: TRBV5-1; cdr3_aa: CASARTGGISGANVLTF
j_call: TRBJ1-5; v_call: TRBV3-1; cdr3_aa: CASSRNSNQPQHF
j_call: TRBJ2-5; v_call: TRBV29-1; cdr3_aa: CSAGPGLAGVETQYF